This entry lists 19 T cell receptor beta chains sequenced from one sample in a study of T cells in Graves' hyperthyroidism and ophthalmopathy. Researchers took RNA transcripts and amplified the TCR beta CDR3 regions from them. Carried out on the TCR CDR3, a first-round RT-PCR used the HTBI primer set. TCRdb ran MiXCR on the multiplex PCR reads and lists one entry per CDR3 protein. The table lists 600,000 to 650,000 distinct CDR3 sequences, about a sixth of them singletons. Specimen: blood. The receptors shown here come from a woman in her 30s with Graves' hyperthyroidism.

This clonotype came up a few times. The chain links TRBV5-1 to TRBJ1-2; D is unclear. V dropped 4 bases and J dropped 0 bases, with 10 bases sitting between them. The CDR3 is made up of 14 amino acids. Germline V gives CDR1 SGHRS, CDR2 YFSETQ. The CDR3 is CASSPDGSNYGYTF. CDR3 DNA sequence: TGCGCCAGCAGCCCTGACGGATCTAACTATGGCTACACCTTC. Combining the CDR3 with reference TRBV5-1 and TRBJ1-2 gives the whole variable domain KAGVTQTPRYLIKTRGQQVTLSCSPISGHRSVSWYQQTPGQGLQFLFEYFSETQRNKGNFPGRFSGRQFSNSRSEMNVSTLELGDSALYLCASSPDGSNYGYTFGSGTRLTVV.

This clonotype was detected many times. The chain combines TRBV28 with TRBJ2-7, with 8 bases identical to TRBD1. This CDR3 is built from 15 residues. Per the germline V gene, CDR1 is MDHEN and CDR2 is SYDVKM. J was trimmed by 5 bases and V by 8 bases; bases with no gene match: 14. CDR3 residues: CASHSPRTGFHEQYF. DNA of the CDR3: TGTGCCAGCCACAGTCCACGGACAGGGTTCCACGAGCAGTACTTC.

This clonotype has just a few counts. This rearrangement joins TRBV28 to TRBJ1-6; D is undetermined. Trimming removed 5 bases from V and 0 bases from J, with 11 bases in between. Germline V gives CDR1 MDHEN, CDR2 SYDVKM. CDR3 size: 16 residues. As DNA, the CDR3 is TGTGCCAGCAGTCCTGACATGAGCTCCTATAATTCACCCCTCCACTTT. Its protein is CASSPDMSSYNSPLHF.

This clonotype was recorded many times. The chain couples TRBV29-1 to TRBJ1-1; the D is unclear. CDR1 is SQVTM, CDR2 ANQGSEA, per germline. This CDR3 spans 13 amino acids. V was cut by 4 bases and J by 1 base, with 10 bases left in between. CDR3 sequence reads: CSVARDGNTEAFF. Here the CDR3 DNA reads TGCAGCGTTGCCCGGGATGGGAACACTGAAGCTTTCTTT.

This clonotype came up a few times. The genes are TRBV7-3 and TRBJ2-3, with D hard to call. Trimming removed 5 bases from V and 3 bases from J, with 15 bases in between. Germline V gene data show CDR1 as SGHTA and CDR2 as FQGTGA. CDR3 size: 15 residues. CDR3 in DNA: TGTGCCAGCAGCCCGGGTCTGCCGGGTACAGATACGCAGTATTTT. Encoded protein: CASSPGLPGTDTQYF.

For this clonotype: The conserved final phenylalanine or tryptophan is absent from the CDR3, which likely points to a read error. The chain has TRBV2 and TRBJ1-1, with 8 bases aligning to TRBD1. Trimming cost V 7 bases and J 2 bases; bases outside gene matches: 6. In germline, CDR1 is SNHLY, CDR2 FYNNEI. The CDR3 consists of 14 residues. CDR3 protein: CASTLQGGNTEAFL. As DNA, the CDR3 is TGTGCCAGCACCTTACAGGGGGGAAACACTGAAGCTTTCTTA.

This clonotype was detected only a few times. V is TRBV29-1 and J is TRBJ2-7; D not certain. The CDR3 is 12 residues long. The germline V gene encodes CDR1 SQVTM and CDR2 ANQGSEA. Between the trimmed V and J ends, which lost 3 bases and 3 bases, there was a span of 9 bases. CDR3: CSVEDENYEQYF. The CDR3 bases are TGCAGCGTTGAGGACGAGAACTACGAGCAGTACTTC.

This clonotype was picked up many times. The gene calls are TRBV11-2 and TRBJ2-1, with 9 bases lining up with TRBD1. This CDR3 region has 15 residues. Germline CDR1 reads SGHAT; CDR2 reads FQNNGV. V lost 3 bases to trimming and J lost 8 bases; unmatched junction nucleotides: 8. CDR3: CASSLTGGISDEQFF. The DNA of the CDR3 is TGTGCCAGCAGCTTGACAGGGGGGATCTCCGATGAGCAGTTCTTC.

This clonotype has at least ten counts. The rearrangement joins TRBV30 to TRBJ1-3; D is unresolved. The CDR3 loop spans 13 amino acids. CDR1 is GTSNPN, CDR2 SVGIG, per germline (reference sequence). Trimming removed 5 bases from V and 0 bases from J, with 8 bases in between. The CDR3: CAWGRLSGNTIYF. CDR3 DNA: TGTGCCTGGGGACGGCTCTCTGGAAACACCATATATTTT. The full variable domain, rest sourced from reference TRBV30 and TRBJ1-3, is SQTIHQWPATLVQPVGSPLSLECTVEGTSNPNLYWYRQAAGRGLQLLFYSVGIGQISSEVPQNLSASRPQDRQFILSSKKLLLSDSGFYLCAWGRLSGNTIYFGEGSWLTVV.

This chain connects TRBV12-3 or TRBV12-4 to TRBJ1-5, with D tentatively TRBD1 (5 bases). Between the trimmed V and J ends, which lost 5 bases and 3 bases, there was a span of 11 bases. The CDR3 consists of 14 residues. In DNA, the CDR3 is TGTGCCAGCAGTGATGGGACCCTCAATCAGCCCCAGCATTTT. It yields the protein CASSDGTLNQPQHF.

The gene calls are TRBV5-1 and TRBJ1-1; 7 nucleotides line up with TRBD1. The germline V gene encodes CDR1 SGHRS and CDR2 YFSETQ. The CDR3 is made up of 14 amino acids. V gave up 4 bases and J gave up 0 bases; unmatched junction bases: 3. The DNA for the CDR3 is TGCGCCAGCAGCGGGGACAGTATGAACACTGAAGCTTTCTTT. Protein: CASSGDSMNTEAFF.

This clonotype showed up many times. The chain couples TRBV11-3 to TRBJ1-2; D is unresolved. Germline-derived CDR1 and CDR2 are SGHNT and YENEEA. The V end was cut by 0 bases, the J end by 8 bases, with 13 bases between. The CDR3 length is 14 residues. The CDR3 bases are TGTGCCAGCAGCTTAGATCGTAGCTTTGGCGGCTACACCTTC. It encodes CASSLDRSFGGYTF. Full variable domain (outside the CDR3, taken from reference TRBV11-3 and TRBJ1-2): EAGVVQSPRYKIIEKKQPVAFWCNPISGHNTLYWYLQNLGQGPELLIRYENEEAVDDSQLPKDRFSAERLKGVDSTLKIQPAELGDSAVYLCASSLDRSFGGYTFGSGTRLTVV.

This clonotype was detected many times. The chain has TRBV25-1 and TRBJ2-1; D is unclear. This CDR3 is 16 amino acids long. V was shortened by 3 bases and J by 0 bases, with 12 bases between the two germline ends. CDR1 MGHDK and CDR2 SYGVNS come from the germline V gene. CDR3 nucleotide sequence: TGTGCCAGCAGTGATATGGTACAGACCTCCTACAATGAGCAGTTCTTC. Protein: CASSDMVQTSYNEQFF. Full variable domain (rest looked up from reference TRBV25-1 and TRBJ2-1): EADIYQTPRYLVIGTGKKITLECSQTMGHDKMYWYQQDPGMELHLIHYSYGVNSTEKGDLSSESTVSRIRTEHFPLTLESARPSHTSQYLCASSDMVQTSYNEQFFGPGTRLTVL.

In its sample, this clonotype was seen a few times. The CDR3, as DNA: TGTGCCAGCAGCTTCGGACTAGCGGGTTTTTACAATGAGCAGTTCTTC. Translation: CASSFGLAGFYNEQFF. V is TRBV5-6 and J is TRBJ2-1; 11 bases match TRBD2. J was trimmed by 4 bases and V by 2 bases; bases with no gene match: 5. Germline V gene data show CDR1 as SGHDT and CDR2 as YYEEEE. The CDR3 consists of 16 residues.

This clonotype came up many times. This chain uses TRBV3-1 with TRBJ1-1, with D perhaps TRBD1 (6 bases). This CDR3 has 14 residues. V was cut by 1 base and J by 4 bases, with 10 bases left in between. CDR1 LGHDT and CDR2 YNNKEL come from the germline V gene (reference sequence). CDR3 loop: CASSQVGRGTEAFF. In DNA, the CDR3 is TGTGCCAGCAGCCAAGTCGGCAGGGGCACTGAAGCTTTCTTT.

This clonotype has at least ten counts. The gene calls are TRBV12-3 or TRBV12-4 and TRBJ2-7; either TRBD1 or TRBD2 may supply D (5 bases each). This CDR3 contains 14 residues. The V gene lost 2 bases and the J gene lost 5 bases, with 13 bases spanning the gap. CDR3 coding DNA: TGTGCCAGCAGTTTATTTTCGGGGCCCCACGAGCAGTACTTC. This sequence encodes CASSLFSGPHEQYF.

Remarks on this clonotype: This may stem from a read error, because a much larger clone lies one nucleotide away. The rearrangement links TRBV2 to TRBJ1-5; D call uncertain. The CDR3 covers 13 residues. Germline V lookup: CDR1 SNHLY, CDR2 FYNNEI. The CDR3 sequence: CASRKGSDQPKHF. CDR3 DNA: TGTGCCAGCAGGAAGGGCAGCGATCAGCCCAAGCATTTT.

This clonotype showed up many times. The chain combines TRBV28 with TRBJ1-1; perhaps TRBD1 as D (6 bases). Trimming left V 5 bases short and J 5 bases short, with 21 bases between. This CDR3 has 16 residues. CDR1 is MDHEN and CDR2 is SYDVKM in the germline V gene. CDR3 sequence reads: CASSLGGGRWETEAFF. The DNA for the CDR3 is TGTGCCAGCAGTCTAGGAGGGGGGCGATGGGAGACTGAAGCTTTCTTT.

A word on this clonotype: Relative to the germline gene, one junction end is altered; a read error may explain this. This chain links TRBV28 with TRBJ1-2, with D unresolved. The CDR3 is 13 residues long. Germline lookup yields CDR1 MDHEN and CDR2 SYDVKM. The CDR3 sequence: CAGSWVVDYGYTF. CDR3 DNA: TGTGCCGGCAGTTGGGTTGTAGACTATGGCTACACCTTC.